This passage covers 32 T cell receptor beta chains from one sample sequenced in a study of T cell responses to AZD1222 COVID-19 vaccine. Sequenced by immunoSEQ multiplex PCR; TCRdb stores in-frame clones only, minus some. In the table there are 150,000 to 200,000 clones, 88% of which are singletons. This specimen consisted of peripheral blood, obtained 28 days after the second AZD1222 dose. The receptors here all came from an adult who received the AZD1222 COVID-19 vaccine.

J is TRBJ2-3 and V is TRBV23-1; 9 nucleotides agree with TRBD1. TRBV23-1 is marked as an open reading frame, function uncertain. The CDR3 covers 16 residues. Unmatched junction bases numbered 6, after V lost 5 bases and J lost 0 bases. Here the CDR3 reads CASSSDRGVSTDTQYF. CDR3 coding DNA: TGCGCCAGCAGTAGTGACAGGGGGGTTAGCACAGATACGCAGTATTTT.

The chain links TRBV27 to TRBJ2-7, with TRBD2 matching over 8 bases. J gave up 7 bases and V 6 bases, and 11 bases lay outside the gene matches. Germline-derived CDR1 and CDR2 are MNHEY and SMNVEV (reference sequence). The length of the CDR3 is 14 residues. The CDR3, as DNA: TGTGCCAGCAGCCCGGGACTAGGGTTACGGGAGCAGTACTTC. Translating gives CASSPGLGLREQYF.

Here the CDR3 reads CASSQYGNTGELFF. CDR3 in DNA: TGCGCCAGCAGCCAATACGGGAACACCGGGGAGCTGTTTTTT. The rearrangement links TRBV4-1 to TRBJ2-2; D call uncertain. Germline CDR1 reads MGHRA; CDR2 reads YSYEKL. CDR3 length: 14 residues. Trimming stripped 2 bases from V and 1 base from J, with 5 bases between.

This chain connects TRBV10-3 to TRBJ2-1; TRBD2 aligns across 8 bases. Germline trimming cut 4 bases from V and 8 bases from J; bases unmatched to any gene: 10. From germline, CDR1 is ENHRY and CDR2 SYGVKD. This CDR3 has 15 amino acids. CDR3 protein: CAISGYREGPHEQFF. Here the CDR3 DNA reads TGTGCCATCAGTGGGTATCGGGAGGGCCCCCATGAGCAGTTCTTC.

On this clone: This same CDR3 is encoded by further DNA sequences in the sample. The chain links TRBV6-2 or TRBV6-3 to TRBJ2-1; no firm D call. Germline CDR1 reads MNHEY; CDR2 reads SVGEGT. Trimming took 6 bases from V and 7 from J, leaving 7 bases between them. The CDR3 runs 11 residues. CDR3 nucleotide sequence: TGTGCCAGCAGCCCGAGGAATGAGCAGTTCTTC. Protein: CASSPRNEQFF.

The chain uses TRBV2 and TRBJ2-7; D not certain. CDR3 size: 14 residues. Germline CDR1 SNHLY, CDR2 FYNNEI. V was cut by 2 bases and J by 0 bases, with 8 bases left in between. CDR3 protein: CASSETEGSYEQYF. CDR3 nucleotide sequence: TGTGCCAGCAGTGAAACGGAAGGCTCCTACGAGCAGTACTTC.

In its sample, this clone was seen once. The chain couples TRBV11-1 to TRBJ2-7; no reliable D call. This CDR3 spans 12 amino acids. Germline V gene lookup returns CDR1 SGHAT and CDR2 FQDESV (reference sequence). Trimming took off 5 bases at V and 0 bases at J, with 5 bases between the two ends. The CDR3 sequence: CASSTSSYEQYF. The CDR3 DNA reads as TGTGCCAGCAGCACGAGCTCCTACGAGCAGTACTTC.

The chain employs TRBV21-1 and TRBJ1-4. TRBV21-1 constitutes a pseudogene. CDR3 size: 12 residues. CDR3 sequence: CASSKGGEKLFF. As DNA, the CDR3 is TGTGCCAGCAGCAAGGGGGGTGAAAAACTGTTTTTT.

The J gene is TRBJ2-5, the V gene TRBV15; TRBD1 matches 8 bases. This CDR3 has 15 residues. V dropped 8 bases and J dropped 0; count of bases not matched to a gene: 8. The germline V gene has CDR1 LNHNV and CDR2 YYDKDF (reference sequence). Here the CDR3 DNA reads TGTGCCACCCCCTCGGTGGACAGGGACCAAGAGACCCAGTACTTC. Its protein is CATPSVDRDQETQYF.

The CDR3 is CASSQAGNEKLFF. DNA of the CDR3: TGCGCCAGCAGCCAAGCGGGTAATGAAAAACTGTTTTTT. The chain recombines TRBV4-1 with TRBJ1-4; the D is unclear. Trimming left V 1 base short and J 4 bases short, with 4 bases between. Germline V gene lookup returns CDR1 MGHRA and CDR2 YSYEKL. The CDR3 totals 13 residues.

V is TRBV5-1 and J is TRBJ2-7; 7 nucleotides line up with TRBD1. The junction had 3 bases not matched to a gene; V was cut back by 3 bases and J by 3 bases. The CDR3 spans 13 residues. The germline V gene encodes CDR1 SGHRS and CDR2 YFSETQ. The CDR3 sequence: CASSSGQIYEQYF. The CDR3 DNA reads TGCGCCAGCAGCTCGGGACAGATCTACGAGCAGTACTTC.

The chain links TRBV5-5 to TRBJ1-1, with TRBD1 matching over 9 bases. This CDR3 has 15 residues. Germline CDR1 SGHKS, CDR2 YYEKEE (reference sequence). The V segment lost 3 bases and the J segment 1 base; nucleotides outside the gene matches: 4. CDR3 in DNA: TGTGCCAGCAGCTCACAGGGGGCAAGGAACACTGAAGCTTTCTTT. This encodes CASSSQGARNTEAFF.

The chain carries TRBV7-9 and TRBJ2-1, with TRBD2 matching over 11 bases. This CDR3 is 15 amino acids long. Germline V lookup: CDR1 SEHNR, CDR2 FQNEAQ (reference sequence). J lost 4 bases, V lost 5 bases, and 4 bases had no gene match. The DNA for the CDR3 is TGTGCCAGCAGCGATACTAGCGGGAGTTACAATGAGCAGTTCTTC. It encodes CASSDTSGSYNEQFF.

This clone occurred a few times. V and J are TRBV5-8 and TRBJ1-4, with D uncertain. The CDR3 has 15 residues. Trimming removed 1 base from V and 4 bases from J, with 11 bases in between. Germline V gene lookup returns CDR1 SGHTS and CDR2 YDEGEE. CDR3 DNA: TGTGCCAGCAGCTTGTATCGGGCTGGTAATGAAAAACTGTTTTTT. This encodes CASSLYRAGNEKLFF.

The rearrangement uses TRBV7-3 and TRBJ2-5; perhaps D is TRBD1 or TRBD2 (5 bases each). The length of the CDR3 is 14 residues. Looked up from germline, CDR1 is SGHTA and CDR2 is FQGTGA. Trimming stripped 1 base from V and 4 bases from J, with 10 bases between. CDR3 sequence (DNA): TGTGCCAGCAGCTTAAATGGGGGTAGAGAGACCCAGTACTTC. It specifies CASSLNGGRETQYF.

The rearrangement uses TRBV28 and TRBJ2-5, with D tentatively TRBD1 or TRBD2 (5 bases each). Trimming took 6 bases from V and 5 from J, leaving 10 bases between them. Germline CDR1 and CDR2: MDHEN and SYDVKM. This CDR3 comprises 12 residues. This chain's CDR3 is CASRMGVETQYF. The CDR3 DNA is TGTGCCAGCAGGATGGGGGTCGAGACCCAGTACTTC.

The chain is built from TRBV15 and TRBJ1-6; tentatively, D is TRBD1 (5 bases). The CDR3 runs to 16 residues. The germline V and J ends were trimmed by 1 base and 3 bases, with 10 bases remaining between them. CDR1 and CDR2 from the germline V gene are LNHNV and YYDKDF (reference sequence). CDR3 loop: CATSRAAGIYNSPLHF. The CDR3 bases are TGTGCCACCAGCAGAGCTGCAGGGATCTATAATTCACCCCTCCACTTT.

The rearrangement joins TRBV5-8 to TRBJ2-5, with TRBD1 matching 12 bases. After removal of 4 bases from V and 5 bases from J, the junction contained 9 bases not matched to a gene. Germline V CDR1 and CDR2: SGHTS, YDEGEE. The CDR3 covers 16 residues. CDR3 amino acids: CASSLRGQGAQETQYF. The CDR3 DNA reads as TGTGCCAGCAGCCTTCGGGGACAGGGGGCCCAGGAGACCCAGTACTTC.

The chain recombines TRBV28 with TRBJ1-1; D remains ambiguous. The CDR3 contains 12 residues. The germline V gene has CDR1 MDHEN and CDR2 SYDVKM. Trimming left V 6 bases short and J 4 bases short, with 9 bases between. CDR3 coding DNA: TGTGCCAGCAGCTTACTGGGCACTGAAGCTTTCTTT. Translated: CASSLLGTEAFF.

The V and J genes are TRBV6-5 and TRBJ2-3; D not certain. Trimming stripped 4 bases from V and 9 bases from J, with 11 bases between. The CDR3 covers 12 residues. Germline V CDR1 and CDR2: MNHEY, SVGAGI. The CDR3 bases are TGTGCCAGCAGTTCCTTAATGGAGACGCAGTATTTT. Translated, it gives CASSSLMETQYF.

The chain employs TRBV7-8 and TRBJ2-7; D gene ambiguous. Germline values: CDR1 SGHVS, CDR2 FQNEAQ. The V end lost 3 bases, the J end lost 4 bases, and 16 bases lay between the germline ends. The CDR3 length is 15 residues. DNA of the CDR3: TGTGCCAGCAGCTTGGAGCTAAACGTCAATTACGAGCAGTACTTC. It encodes CASSLELNVNYEQYF.

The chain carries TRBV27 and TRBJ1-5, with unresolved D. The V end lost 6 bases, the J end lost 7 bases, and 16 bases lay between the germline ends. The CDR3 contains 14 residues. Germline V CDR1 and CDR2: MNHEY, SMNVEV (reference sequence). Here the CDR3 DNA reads TGTGCCAGCAGACACAGAGGGCGAGAGCAGCCCCAGCATTTT. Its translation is CASRHRGREQPQHF.

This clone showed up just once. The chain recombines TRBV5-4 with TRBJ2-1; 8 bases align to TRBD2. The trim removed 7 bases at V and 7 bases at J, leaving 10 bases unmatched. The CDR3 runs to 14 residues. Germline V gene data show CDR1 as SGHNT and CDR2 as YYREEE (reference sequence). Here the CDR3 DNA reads TGTGCCAGCCGGCGCGAGACTAGCGAGAATGAGCAGTTCTTC. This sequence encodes CASRRETSENEQFF. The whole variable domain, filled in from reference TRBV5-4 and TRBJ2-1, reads ETGVTQSPTHLIKTRGQQVTLRCSSQSGHNTVSWYQQALGQGPQFIFQYYREEENGRGNFPPRFSGLQFPNYSSELNVNALELDDSALYLCASRRETSENEQFFGPGTRLTVL.

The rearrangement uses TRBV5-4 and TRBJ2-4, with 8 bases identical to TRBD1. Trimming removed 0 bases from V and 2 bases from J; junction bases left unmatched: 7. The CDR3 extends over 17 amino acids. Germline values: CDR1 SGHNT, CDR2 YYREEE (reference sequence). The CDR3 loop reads CASSLAGTGGPKNIQYF. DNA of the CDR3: TGTGCCAGCAGCTTGGCCGGGACAGGAGGACCCAAAAACATTCAGTACTTC.

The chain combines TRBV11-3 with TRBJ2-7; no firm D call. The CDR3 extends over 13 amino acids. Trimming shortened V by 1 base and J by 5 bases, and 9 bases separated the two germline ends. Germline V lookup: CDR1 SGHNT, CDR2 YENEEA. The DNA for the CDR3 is TGTGCCAGCAGCTTAGTACCCGCCGACGAGCAGTACTTC. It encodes CASSLVPADEQYF.

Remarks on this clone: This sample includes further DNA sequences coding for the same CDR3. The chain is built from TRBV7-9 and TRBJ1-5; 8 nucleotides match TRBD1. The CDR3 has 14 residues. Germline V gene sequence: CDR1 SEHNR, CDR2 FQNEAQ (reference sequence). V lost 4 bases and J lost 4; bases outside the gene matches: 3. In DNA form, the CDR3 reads TGTGCCAGCAGCTCGGACAGGGTTAATCAGCCCCAGCATTTT. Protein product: CASSSDRVNQPQHF.

CDR3 loop: CASSRTQNTEAFF. The CDR3 nucleotides read TGTGCCAGCTCACGGACACAGAACACTGAAGCTTTCTTT. The chain links TRBV18 to TRBJ1-1; possible D gene TRBD1, 5 bases. The germline V gene encodes CDR1 KGHSH and CDR2 LQKENI. V dropped 4 bases and J dropped 1 base, with 7 bases sitting between them. The CDR3 sequence is 13 residues long.

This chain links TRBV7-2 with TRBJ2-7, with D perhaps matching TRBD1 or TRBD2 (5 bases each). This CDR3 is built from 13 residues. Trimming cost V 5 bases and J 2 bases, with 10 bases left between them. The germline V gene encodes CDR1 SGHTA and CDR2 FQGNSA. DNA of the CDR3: TGTGCCAGCAGCCCACGAGGGGCCTACGAGCAGTACTTC. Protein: CASSPRGAYEQYF.

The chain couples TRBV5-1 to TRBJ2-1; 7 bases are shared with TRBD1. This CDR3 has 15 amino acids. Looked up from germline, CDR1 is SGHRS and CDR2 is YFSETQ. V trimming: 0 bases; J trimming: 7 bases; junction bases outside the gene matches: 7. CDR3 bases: TGCGCCAGCAGCTTGGCCGGTGACAGGGTGAATGAGCAGTTCTTC. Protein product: CASSLAGDRVNEQFF.

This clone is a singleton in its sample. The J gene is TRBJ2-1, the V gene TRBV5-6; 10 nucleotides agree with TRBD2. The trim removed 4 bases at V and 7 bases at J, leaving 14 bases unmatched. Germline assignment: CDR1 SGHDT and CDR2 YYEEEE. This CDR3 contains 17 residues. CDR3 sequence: CASSLQTLAGVGNEQFF. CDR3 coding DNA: TGTGCCAGCAGCCTCCAGACCCTAGCGGGAGTAGGGAATGAGCAGTTCTTC.

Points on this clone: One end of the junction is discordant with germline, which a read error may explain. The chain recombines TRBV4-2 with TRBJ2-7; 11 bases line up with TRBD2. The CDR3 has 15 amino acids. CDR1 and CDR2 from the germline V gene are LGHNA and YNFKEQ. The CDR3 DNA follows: TGTACCAGCAGCCAGCAACTAGCGGGGGCCTACGAGCAGTACTTC. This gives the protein CTSSQQLAGAYEQYF.

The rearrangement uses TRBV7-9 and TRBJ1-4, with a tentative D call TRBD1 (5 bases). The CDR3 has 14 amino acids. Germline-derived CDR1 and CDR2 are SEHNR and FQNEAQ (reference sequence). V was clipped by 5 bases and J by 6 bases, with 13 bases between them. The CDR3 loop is CASSQQETYEKLFF. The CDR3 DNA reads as TGTGCCAGCAGCCAACAGGAGACCTATGAAAAACTGTTTTTT.